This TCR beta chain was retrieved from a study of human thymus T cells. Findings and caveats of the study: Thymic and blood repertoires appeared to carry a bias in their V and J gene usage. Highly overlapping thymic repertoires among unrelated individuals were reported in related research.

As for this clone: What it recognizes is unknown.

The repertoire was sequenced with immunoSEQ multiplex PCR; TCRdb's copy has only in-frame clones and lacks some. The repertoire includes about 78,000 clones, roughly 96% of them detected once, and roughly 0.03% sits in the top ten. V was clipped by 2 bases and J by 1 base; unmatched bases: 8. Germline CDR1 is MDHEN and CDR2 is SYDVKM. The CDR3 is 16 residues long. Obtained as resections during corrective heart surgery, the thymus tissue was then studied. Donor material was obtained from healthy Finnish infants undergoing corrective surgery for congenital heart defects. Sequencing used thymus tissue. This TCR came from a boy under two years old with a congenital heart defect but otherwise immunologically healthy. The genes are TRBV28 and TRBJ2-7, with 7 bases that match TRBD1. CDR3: CASSLLRDSPSYEQYF. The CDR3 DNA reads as TGTGCCAGCAGTTTACTCCGGGACAGTCCTTCCTACGAGCAGTACTTC.